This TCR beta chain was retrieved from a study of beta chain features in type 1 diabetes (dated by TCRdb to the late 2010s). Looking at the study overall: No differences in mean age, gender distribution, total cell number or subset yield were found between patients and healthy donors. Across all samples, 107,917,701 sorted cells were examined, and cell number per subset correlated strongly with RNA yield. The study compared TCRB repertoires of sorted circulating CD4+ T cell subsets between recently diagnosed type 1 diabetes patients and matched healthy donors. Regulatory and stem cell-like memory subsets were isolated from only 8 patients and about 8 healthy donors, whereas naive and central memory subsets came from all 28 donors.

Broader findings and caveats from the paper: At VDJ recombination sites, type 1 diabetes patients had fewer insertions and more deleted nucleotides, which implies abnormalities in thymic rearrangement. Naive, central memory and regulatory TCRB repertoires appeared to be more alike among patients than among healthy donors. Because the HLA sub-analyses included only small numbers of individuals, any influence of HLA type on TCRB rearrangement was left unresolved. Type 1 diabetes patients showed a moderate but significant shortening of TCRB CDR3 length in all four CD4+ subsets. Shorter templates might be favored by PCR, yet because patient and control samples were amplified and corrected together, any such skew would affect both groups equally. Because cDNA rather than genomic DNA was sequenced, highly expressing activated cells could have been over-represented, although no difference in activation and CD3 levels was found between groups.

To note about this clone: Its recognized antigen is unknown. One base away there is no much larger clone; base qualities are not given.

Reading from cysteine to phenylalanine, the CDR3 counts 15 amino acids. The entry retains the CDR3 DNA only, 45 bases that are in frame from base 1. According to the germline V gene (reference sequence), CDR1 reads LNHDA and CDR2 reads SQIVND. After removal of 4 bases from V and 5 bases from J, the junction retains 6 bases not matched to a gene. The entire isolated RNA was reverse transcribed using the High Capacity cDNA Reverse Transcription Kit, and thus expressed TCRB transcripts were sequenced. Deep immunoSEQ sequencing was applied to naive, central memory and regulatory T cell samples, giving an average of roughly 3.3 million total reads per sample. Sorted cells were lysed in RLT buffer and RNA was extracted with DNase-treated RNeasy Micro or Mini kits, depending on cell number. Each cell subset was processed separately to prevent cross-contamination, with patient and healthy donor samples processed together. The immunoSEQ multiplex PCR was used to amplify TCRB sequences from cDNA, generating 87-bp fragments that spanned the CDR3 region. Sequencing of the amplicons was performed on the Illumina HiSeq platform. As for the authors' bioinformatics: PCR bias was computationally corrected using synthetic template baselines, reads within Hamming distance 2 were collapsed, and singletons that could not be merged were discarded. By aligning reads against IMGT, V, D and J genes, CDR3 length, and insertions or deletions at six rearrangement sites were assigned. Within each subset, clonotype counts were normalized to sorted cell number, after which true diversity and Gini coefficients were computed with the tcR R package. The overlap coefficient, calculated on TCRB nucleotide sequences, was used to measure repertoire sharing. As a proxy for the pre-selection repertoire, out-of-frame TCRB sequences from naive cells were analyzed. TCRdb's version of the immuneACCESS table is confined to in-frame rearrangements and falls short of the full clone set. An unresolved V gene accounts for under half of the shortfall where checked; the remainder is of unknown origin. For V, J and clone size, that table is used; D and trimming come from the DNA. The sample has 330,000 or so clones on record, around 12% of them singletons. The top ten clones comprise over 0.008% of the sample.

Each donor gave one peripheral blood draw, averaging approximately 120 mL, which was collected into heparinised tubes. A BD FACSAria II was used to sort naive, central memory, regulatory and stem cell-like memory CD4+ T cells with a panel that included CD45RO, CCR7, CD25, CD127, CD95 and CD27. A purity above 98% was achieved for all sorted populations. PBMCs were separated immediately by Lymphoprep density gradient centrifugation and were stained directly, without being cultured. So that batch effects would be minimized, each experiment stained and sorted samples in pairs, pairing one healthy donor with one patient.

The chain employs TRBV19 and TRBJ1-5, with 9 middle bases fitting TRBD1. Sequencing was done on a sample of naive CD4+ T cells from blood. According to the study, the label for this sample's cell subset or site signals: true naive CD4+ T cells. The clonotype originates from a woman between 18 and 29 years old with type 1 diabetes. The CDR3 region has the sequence CASSTPRDRDQPQHF. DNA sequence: TGTGCCAGTAGTACCCCCCGGGACAGGGATCAGCCCCAGCATTTT.